This is a list of T cell receptor beta chains from one sample in a study of STAT5B mutations in CD4+ large granular lymphocyte leukemia. The assay was immunoSEQ multiplex PCR, and TCRdb's table has in-frame clones only and misses some. The data contain about 32,000 clones, 78% of them singletons. The sample was CD4+ T cells from blood buffy coats. These receptors all come from a human donor in good health. The CDR3 runs from the conserved cysteine through the conserved F or W. The D gene is left open where the match is weak. Only part of the rows carry a size: once, few, many, or a class if the clone is expanded.

TRBV7-9	TRBJ2-3	TRBD2	once	TGTGCCAGCAGGTCTAGCGGTCGAGATACGCAGTATTTT	CASRSSGRDTQYF
TRBV28	TRBJ1-4	NA	NA	TGTGCCAGCAGATTACAGGGTAATGAAAAACTGTTTTTT	CASRLQGNEKLFF
TRBV28	TRBJ2-7	NA	few	TGTGCCAGCAGACCCGCGGTGAGGAGGGTCTCCTACGAGCAGTACTTC	CASRPAVRRVSYEQYF
TRBV7-7	TRBJ2-1	TRBD1	NA	TGTGCCAGCAGCTTGGGACAGGGCGACTACAATGAGCAGTTCTTC	CASSLGQGDYNEQFF
TRBV4-1	TRBJ2-1	NA	NA	TGCGCCAGCAGCCAAGCTCTTTACGGGTTGAGCTCCTACAATGAGCAGTTCTTC	CASSQALYGLSSYNEQFF
TRBV7-9	TRBJ1-1	TRBD1	NA	TGTGCCAGCAGCGGGACAGGGATGGCCACTGAAGCTTTCTTT	CASSGTGMATEAFF
TRBV9	TRBJ2-4	NA	NA	TGTGCCAGCAGCCTTGGACTCGGTGAGTCCAAAAACATTCAGTACTTC	CASSLGLGESKNIQYF
TRBV19	TRBJ1-1	NA	NA	TGTGCCAGTAGTGACCGTGGGACGGCGAACACTGAAGCTTTCTTT	CASSDRGTANTEAFF
TRBV7-3	TRBJ2-7	TRBD1	few	TGTGCCAGCAGCCTGGGACAGCCTTACGAGCAGTACTTC	CASSLGQPYEQYF
TRBV27	TRBJ2-5	TRBD2	NA	TGTGCCAGCAGTTCCCAGCGGGAGCGGCGAGAGACCCAGTACTTC	CASSSQRERRETQYF
TRBV2	TRBJ1-1	NA	NA	TGTGCCAGCAGTGCTAGGAAGAACACTGAAGCTTTCTTT	CASSARKNTEAFF
TRBV30	TRBJ1-6	NA	NA	TGTGCCTGGAACAAACAGGGCCCCTATAATTCACCCCTCCACTTT	CAWNKQGPYNSPLHF
TRBV7-2	TRBJ1-4	NA	NA	TGTGCCAGCAGCCAAGGATTTGCTAATGAAAAACTGTTTTTT	CASSQGFANEKLFF
TRBV7-8	TRBJ2-5	TRBD2	NA	TGTGCCAGCAGCCGTGGACTAGCGGGATCCCTGGAGACCCAGTACTTC	CASSRGLAGSLETQYF
TRBV28	TRBJ2-2	NA	NA	TGTGCCACCCGGGGGACCAACACCGGGGAGCTGTTTTTT	CATRGTNTGELFF
TRBV10-3	TRBJ1-2	NA	NA	TGTGCCATCAGGGACGAGAACTATGGCTACACCTTC	CAIRDENYGYTF
TRBV7-3	TRBJ1-1	NA	NA	TGTGCCAGCAGCCGAGCGGGGGGGACTGAAGCTTTCTTT	CASSRAGGTEAFF
TRBV30	TRBJ2-1	NA	NA	TGTGCCTGGAGTCGACGGCACAATGAGCAGTTCTTC	CAWSRRHNEQFF
TRBV7-7	TRBJ2-5	TRBD1	NA	TGTGCCAGCAGCTTAGGGGGGACAGGGGGTTTTGAGACCCAGTACTTC	CASSLGGTGGFETQYF
TRBV29-1	TRBJ1-5	TRBD1	NA	TGCAGCGCGAGGACAGGGAACAGCAATCAGCCCCAGCATTTT	CSARTGNSNQPQHF
TRBV6-1	TRBJ2-7	TRBD1	once	TGTGCCAGCAGTGAAGGGGGGGACAGGCGCTACGAGCAGTACTTC	CASSEGGDRRYEQYF
TRBV6-1	TRBJ1-2	NA	NA	TGTGCCAGCAGTGTTACCGGACAGACTAACTATGGCTACACCTTC	CASSVTGQTNYGYTF
TRBV5-1	TRBJ2-3	TRBD2	once	TGCGCCAGCAGCTGGGGCGCTAGCGGGGGGGCATCAGATACGCAGTATTTT	CASSWGASGGASDTQYF
TRBV19	TRBJ1-5	NA	few	TGTGCCAGTAGTATCGGCCAGGACAGGCCCCAGCATTTT	CASSIGQDRPQHF
TRBV11-3	TRBJ2-1	NA	few	TGTGCCAGCAGCCGAGAGGGGGGCAACAATGAGCAGTTCTTC	CASSREGGNNEQFF
TRBV30	TRBJ1-1	TRBD1	NA	TGTGCCTGGAACCCAGGGGGGACAGGGGGGTTTAACACTGAAGCTTTCTTT	CAWNPGGTGGFNTEAFF